This T cell receptor beta chain stems from a study of cytomegalovirus exposure and HLA in healthy donors. PCR used 60 Vbeta primers and 13 Jbeta primers. Using immunoSEQ multiplex PCR, the repertoire was profiled, and TCRdb retains in-frame clones only, with some absent. The specimen's table records 130,000 or so clones. This CDR3 comprises 15 residues. V lost 4 bases and J lost 0, with 10 bases in between. CDR1 and CDR2 from the germline V gene are SEHNR and FQNEAQ (reference sequence). The TCR comes from a middle-aged woman in good health and CMV-seropositive. The sample consisted of PBMCs. V usage is TRBV7-9 and J usage is TRBJ1-5; D gene uncertain. The CDR3 nucleotides are TGTGCCAGCAGCTCCTTGGGGAGTAGCAATCAGCCCCAGCATTTT. As protein: CASSSLGSSNQPQHF.